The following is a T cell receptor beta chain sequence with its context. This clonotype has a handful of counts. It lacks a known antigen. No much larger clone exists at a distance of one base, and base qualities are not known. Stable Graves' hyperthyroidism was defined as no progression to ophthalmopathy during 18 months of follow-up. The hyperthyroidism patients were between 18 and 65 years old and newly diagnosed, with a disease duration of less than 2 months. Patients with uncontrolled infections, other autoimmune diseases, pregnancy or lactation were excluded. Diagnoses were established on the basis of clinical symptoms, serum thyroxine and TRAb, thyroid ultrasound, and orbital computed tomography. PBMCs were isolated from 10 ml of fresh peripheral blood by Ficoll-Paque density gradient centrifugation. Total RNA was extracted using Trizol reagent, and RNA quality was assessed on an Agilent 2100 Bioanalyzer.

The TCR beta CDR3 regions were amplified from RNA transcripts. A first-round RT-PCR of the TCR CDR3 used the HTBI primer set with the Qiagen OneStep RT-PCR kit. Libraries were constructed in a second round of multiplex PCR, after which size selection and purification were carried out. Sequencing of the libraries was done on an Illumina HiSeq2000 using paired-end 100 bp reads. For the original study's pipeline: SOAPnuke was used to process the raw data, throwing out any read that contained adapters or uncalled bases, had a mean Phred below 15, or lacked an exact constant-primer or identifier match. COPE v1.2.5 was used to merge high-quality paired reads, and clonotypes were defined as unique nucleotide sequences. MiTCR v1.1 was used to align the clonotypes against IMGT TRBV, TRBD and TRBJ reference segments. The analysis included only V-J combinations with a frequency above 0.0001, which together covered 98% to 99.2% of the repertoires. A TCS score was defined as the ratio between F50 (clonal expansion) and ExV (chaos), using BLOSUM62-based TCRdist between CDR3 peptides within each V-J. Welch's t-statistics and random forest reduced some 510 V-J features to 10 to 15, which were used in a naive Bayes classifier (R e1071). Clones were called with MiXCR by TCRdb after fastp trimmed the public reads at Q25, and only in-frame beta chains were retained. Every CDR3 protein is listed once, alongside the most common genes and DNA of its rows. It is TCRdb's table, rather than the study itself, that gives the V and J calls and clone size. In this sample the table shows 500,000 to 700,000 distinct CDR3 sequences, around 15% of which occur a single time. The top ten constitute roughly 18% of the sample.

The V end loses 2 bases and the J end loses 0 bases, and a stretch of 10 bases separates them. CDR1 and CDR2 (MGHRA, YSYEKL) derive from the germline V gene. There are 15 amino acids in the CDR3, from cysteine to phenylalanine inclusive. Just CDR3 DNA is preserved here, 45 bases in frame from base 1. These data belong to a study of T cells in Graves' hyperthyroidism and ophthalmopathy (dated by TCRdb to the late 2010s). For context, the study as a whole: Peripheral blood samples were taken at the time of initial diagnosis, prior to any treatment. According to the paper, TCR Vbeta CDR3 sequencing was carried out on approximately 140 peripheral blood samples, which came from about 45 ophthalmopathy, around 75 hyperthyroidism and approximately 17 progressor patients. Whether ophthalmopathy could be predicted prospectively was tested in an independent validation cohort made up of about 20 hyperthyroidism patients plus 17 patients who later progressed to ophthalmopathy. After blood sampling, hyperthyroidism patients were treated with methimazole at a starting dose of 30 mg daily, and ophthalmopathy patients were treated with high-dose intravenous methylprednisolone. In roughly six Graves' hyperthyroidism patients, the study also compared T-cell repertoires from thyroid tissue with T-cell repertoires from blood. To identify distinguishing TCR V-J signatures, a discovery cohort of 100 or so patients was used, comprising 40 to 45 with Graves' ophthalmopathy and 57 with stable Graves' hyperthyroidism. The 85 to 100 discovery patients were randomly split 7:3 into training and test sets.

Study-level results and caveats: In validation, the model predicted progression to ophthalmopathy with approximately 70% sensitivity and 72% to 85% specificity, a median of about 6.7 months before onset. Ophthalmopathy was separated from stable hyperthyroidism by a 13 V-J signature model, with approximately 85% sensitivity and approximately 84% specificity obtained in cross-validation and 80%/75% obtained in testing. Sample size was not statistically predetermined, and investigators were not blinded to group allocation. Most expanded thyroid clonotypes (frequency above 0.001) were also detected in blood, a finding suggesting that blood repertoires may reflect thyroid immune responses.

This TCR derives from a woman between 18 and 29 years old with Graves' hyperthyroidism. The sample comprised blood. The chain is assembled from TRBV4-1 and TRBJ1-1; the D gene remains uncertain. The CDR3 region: CASSQTQLLNTEAFF. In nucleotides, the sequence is TGCGCCAGCAGCCAAACACAGTTACTGAACACTGAAGCTTTCTTT.